This T cell receptor beta chain came from a study of blood T cell repertoires in COVID-19. Study background: T cells, B-cell-depleted T cells, or PBMCs supplied cDNA or gDNA.

Germline V gene lookup returns CDR1 SGDLS and CDR2 YYNGEE. CDR3 length: 14 residues. V lost 1 base and J lost 4; bases outside the gene matches: 2. In the authors' methods: Counts of nucleated cells, estimated from reference gene primer amplification, were obtained. Here immunoSEQ multiplex PCR was the method, and the copy in TCRdb shows in-frame clones only, minus some. The DNA was the basis for D and trimming; V, J and clone size are from that table. The data hold over 150,000 clones, with under 90% observed a single time. Across about 22 US areas, participants ranged in age from about 18 to 90 years. What the recovered Cohort 3 donors had was two negative PCRs, clearance, or symptom resolution.

The rearrangement uses TRBV9 and TRBJ1-3; 7 nucleotides agree with TRBD1. Source material: PBMCs or T cells enriched from blood (not recorded which). The source of this sequence is a man in his fifties or sixties who had recovered from COVID-19. The CDR3 DNA reads TGTGCCAGCAGCGTAAGGGACAGCGGAAACACCATATATTTT. Translating it yields CASSVRDSGNTIYF.